This T cell receptor beta chain originates from a study of control samples from healthy donors and cancer patients. The repertoire was sequenced with immunoSEQ multiplex PCR; TCRdb's copy has only in-frame clones and lacks some. The table records about 170,000 clones, 91% of them present only once. The sequencing input was blood. The source of this sequence is a woman in her 30s in good health.

CDR3 protein: CASSGQGKGETQYF. The CDR3 nucleotides are TGTGCCAGCAGTGGGCAGGGGAAAGGAGAGACCCAGTACTTC. J is TRBJ2-5 and V is TRBV2, with D perhaps matching TRBD1 (6 bases). CDR3 length equals 14 residues. CDR1 is SNHLY and CDR2 is FYNNEI in the germline V gene. V lost 4 bases and J lost 4, with 13 bases in between.